These T cell receptor beta chains were read from a single sample in a study of OX40 agonist ivuxolimab in advanced cancers. Only in-frame clones appear in the TCRdb table, and some are missing; sequencing was by immunoSEQ multiplex PCR. The data show 95,000 to 100,000 clones, roughly four fifths seen once. The source material was CD4+ or CD8+ T cells sorted from blood, sampled in a trial of the OX40 agonist ivuxolimab. The receptors here all came from an adult with an advanced solid tumor such as melanoma, head and neck, liver or kidney cancer. Both conserved end residues are trimmed from each CDR3. Each record gives: V gene, CDR3 length, CDR3 protein.

V gene: TRBV6-1; CDR3 length: 11; CDR3 protein: ASSEAPRETQY
V gene: TRBV11-3; CDR3 length: 13; CDR3 protein: ASSPVGTGTRELF
V gene: TRBV5-1; CDR3 length: 14; CDR3 protein: ASSPLQGAVGDTQY
V gene: TRBV4-3; CDR3 length: 13; CDR3 protein: ASSQGRISGNTIY
V gene: TRBV4-1; CDR3 length: 13; CDR3 protein: ASSQGTARGDTQY
V gene: TRBV10-2; CDR3 length: 11; CDR3 protein: ASSEWGYTEAF
V gene: TRBV19; CDR3 length: 15; CDR3 protein: ARGGWGIISTNEKLF
V gene: TRBV7-3; CDR3 length: 13; CDR3 protein: ASSPLGQSTDTQY
V gene: TRBV9; CDR3 length: 11; CDR3 protein: ASSAASGNTIY
V gene: TRBV27; CDR3 length: 15; CDR3 protein: ASSLLSPGQGTDTQY
V gene: TRBV7-7; CDR3 length: 12; CDR3 protein: ASSPWTGRTEAF
V gene: TRBV6-1; CDR3 length: 12; CDR3 protein: ASSDRRWGAGEF
V gene: TRBV19; CDR3 length: 12; CDR3 protein: ASSLGSGANVLT
V gene: TRBV6-1; CDR3 length: 13; CDR3 protein: ASSSHRDSSYEQY
V gene: TRBV21-1; CDR3 length: 16; CDR3 protein: ASSKALGPGTSGNTIY
V gene: TRBV6-5; CDR3 length: 10; CDR3 protein: ASSTSGFGYT
V gene: TRBV25-1; CDR3 length: 13; CDR3 protein: ASSVSGGFTDTQY
V gene: TRBV7-3; CDR3 length: 14; CDR3 protein: ASRLGRGVSNQPQH
V gene: TRBV5-1; CDR3 length: 9; CDR3 protein: ASSSHYEQY
V gene: TRBV11-2; CDR3 length: 12; CDR3 protein: ASSPGTTAGELF
V gene: TRBV4-1; CDR3 length: 13; CDR3 protein: ASSQDRGGANVLT
V gene: TRBV7-9; CDR3 length: 10; CDR3 protein: AIEGTGDIQY
V gene: TRBV30; CDR3 length: 13; CDR3 protein: AWSVLYGSYNEQF
V gene: TRBV19; CDR3 length: 14; CDR3 protein: ASSAHRDRVNEKLF
V gene: TRBV10-1; CDR3 length: 13; CDR3 protein: ASRGEYGRYYEQY
V gene: TRBV6-1; CDR3 length: 13; CDR3 protein: ASSDYLGETYEQY
V gene: TRBV7-8; CDR3 length: 12; CDR3 protein: ASKIDSSGNTIY
V gene: TRBV5-5; CDR3 length: 11; CDR3 protein: ASSFQGGGEAF
V gene: TRBV2; CDR3 length: 14; CDR3 protein: ASSEEGRVGRTEAF
V gene: TRBV27; CDR3 length: 12; CDR3 protein: ASSFSPNTGELF
V gene: TRBV7-2; CDR3 length: 14; CDR3 protein: ASSLAARGLTDTQY
V gene: TRBV30; CDR3 length: 13; CDR3 protein: AWSVGGSGGGGYT
V gene: TRBV18; CDR3 length: 14; CDR3 protein: ASSPSRAREDNEQF
V gene: TRBV5-1; CDR3 length: 14; CDR3 protein: ASSGRGGITYNEQF
V gene: TRBV7-9; CDR3 length: 11; CDR3 protein: ASSLESDQPQH
V gene: TRBV5-6; CDR3 length: 11; CDR3 protein: ASSLPSTYEQY
V gene: TRBV27; CDR3 length: 12; CDR3 protein: ASSTNTGRTEAF
V gene: TRBV6-1; CDR3 length: 11; CDR3 protein: ASAGGINTEAF
V gene: TRBV5-6; CDR3 length: 12; CDR3 protein: ASSFPSWGDTQY
V gene: TRBV2; CDR3 length: 12; CDR3 protein: ASSERGVNTEAF